A selection of T cell receptor beta chains follows, all from one sample in a study of graft-versus-host responses after intestinal transplantation. Produced via immunoSEQ multiplex PCR; TCRdb's table is partial and in-frame only. The table shows 9,000 to 13,000 clones, with 25% to 40% occurring only once. The sample consisted of alloreactive CD4+ T cells from a mixed lymphocyte reaction culture, taken before transplantation. The source is a human patient who was an organ donor for intestinal transplantation. Both conserved end residues are part of each CDR3. Each record gives: D gene, CDR3 length, clone size, J gene, V gene, CDR3 protein, CDR3 DNA. D genes are given only for firm matches. Some rows have no size entry. The others give once, few or many, or a class for an expanded clone.

d_call: TRBD2; cdr3_length: 15; clone_size: NA; j_call: TRBJ2-1; v_call: TRBV9; cdr3_aa: CASSSPGPGGNEQFF; cdr3_nt: TGTGCCAGCAGCTCCCCCGGCCCGGGAGGGAATGAGCAGTTCTTC
d_call: NA; cdr3_length: 15; clone_size: few; j_call: TRBJ2-3; v_call: TRBV5-4; cdr3_aa: CASSLAGGVTDTQYF; cdr3_nt: TGTGCCAGCAGCTTGGCCGGCGGGGTCACAGATACGCAGTATTTT
d_call: NA; cdr3_length: 16; clone_size: NA; j_call: TRBJ2-1; v_call: TRBV5-4; cdr3_aa: CASSLSAGSSYNEQFF; cdr3_nt: TGTGCCAGCAGCTTGTCGGCGGGGAGCTCCTACAATGAGCAGTTCTTC
d_call: NA; cdr3_length: 13; clone_size: NA; j_call: TRBJ2-7; v_call: TRBV5-1; cdr3_aa: CASSLGWGVEQYF; cdr3_nt: TGCGCCAGCAGCTTGGGATGGGGCGTCGAGCAGTACTTC
d_call: NA; cdr3_length: 16; clone_size: few; j_call: TRBJ1-1; v_call: TRBV28; cdr3_aa: CASSTWTGGVNTEAFF; cdr3_nt: TGTGCCAGCAGCACTTGGACGGGGGGTGTTAACACTGAAGCTTTCTTT
d_call: TRBD2; cdr3_length: 16; clone_size: NA; j_call: TRBJ2-1; v_call: TRBV4-1; cdr3_aa: CASSHRLAGGYNEQFF; cdr3_nt: TGCGCCAGCAGCCACAGACTAGCGGGAGGCTACAATGAGCAGTTCTTC
d_call: TRBD1; cdr3_length: 15; clone_size: medium-sized; j_call: TRBJ1-1; v_call: TRBV4-1; cdr3_aa: CASRRTGVKGSEAFF; cdr3_nt: TGCGCCAGCAGACGGACAGGGGTTAAAGGAAGTGAAGCTTTCTTT
d_call: NA; cdr3_length: 16; clone_size: NA; j_call: TRBJ1-2; v_call: TRBV7-9; cdr3_aa: CASSLAGKTANYGYTF; cdr3_nt: TGTGCCAGCAGCTTAGCGGGAAAGACAGCTAACTATGGCTACACCTTC
d_call: TRBD1; cdr3_length: 16; clone_size: NA; j_call: TRBJ1-2; v_call: TRBV11-2; cdr3_aa: CASSSLTGGVGYGYTF; cdr3_nt: TGTGCCAGCAGCTCCCTGACAGGGGGCGTCGGCTATGGCTACACCTTC
d_call: NA; cdr3_length: 15; clone_size: NA; j_call: TRBJ1-1; v_call: TRBV15; cdr3_aa: CATSRAPTAIDEAFF; cdr3_nt: TGTGCCACCAGCAGAGCTCCCACAGCAATAGACGAAGCTTTCTTT
d_call: NA; cdr3_length: 15; clone_size: NA; j_call: TRBJ2-3; v_call: TRBV11-1; cdr3_aa: CASSLSVTITDTQYF; cdr3_nt: TGTGCCAGCAGCTTAAGCGTAACAATCACAGATACGCAGTATTTT
d_call: NA; cdr3_length: 12; clone_size: NA; j_call: TRBJ2-2; v_call: TRBV5-1; cdr3_aa: CASSRSTGELFF; cdr3_nt: TGCGCCAGCAGCCGTAGTACCGGGGAGCTGTTTTTT
d_call: NA; cdr3_length: 12; clone_size: few; j_call: TRBJ2-7; v_call: TRBV2; cdr3_aa: CASRLQGYEQYF; cdr3_nt: TGTGCCAGCAGACTACAGGGCTACGAGCAGTACTTC
d_call: NA; cdr3_length: 15; clone_size: once; j_call: TRBJ2-7; v_call: TRBV7-2; cdr3_aa: CASSLRGSLSYEQYF; cdr3_nt: TGTGCCAGCAGCTTACGGGGGTCACTATCCTACGAGCAGTACTTC
d_call: NA; cdr3_length: 16; clone_size: NA; j_call: TRBJ2-5; v_call: TRBV27; cdr3_aa: CASSRGRRTQKETQYF; cdr3_nt: TGTGCCAGCAGTAGAGGTCGGCGGACTCAAAAAGAGACCCAGTACTTC
d_call: TRBD1; cdr3_length: 14; clone_size: NA; j_call: TRBJ1-6; v_call: TRBV2; cdr3_aa: CASRAGTGVSPLHF; cdr3_nt: TGTGCCAGCAGAGCCGGGACAGGGGTTTCACCCCTCCACTTT
d_call: TRBD2; cdr3_length: 16; clone_size: once; j_call: TRBJ2-1; v_call: TRBV18; cdr3_aa: CASSPRASGGWGEQFF; cdr3_nt: TGTGCCAGCTCACCACGGGCGAGCGGGGGTTGGGGTGAGCAGTTCTTC
d_call: TRBD1; cdr3_length: 19; clone_size: medium-sized; j_call: TRBJ1-1; v_call: TRBV27; cdr3_aa: CASSLSRRQGTGLNTEAFF; cdr3_nt: TGTGCCAGCAGTTTATCGAGGCGACAGGGGACCGGTTTGAACACTGAAGCTTTCTTT